The subject of this entry is one T cell receptor beta chain. This record belongs to a study of blood T cell repertoires in COVID-19. Study-wide background: Samples of COVID-19 (acute and convalescent) were obtained from the United States, Italy and Spain. PBMCs, B-cell-depleted T cells, or T cells provided the cDNA or gDNA that made up the material.

The authors' processing: Nucleated cell number was recorded as an estimate derived from reference gene primer amplification. Produced via immunoSEQ multiplex PCR; TCRdb's table is partial and in-frame only. V, J and clone size were drawn from that table, and D and trimming were deduced from the DNA. The sample carries some 150,000 clones, about 90% recorded once. This CDR3 has 15 residues. The V end was cut by 3 bases, the J end by 3 bases, with 14 bases between. In germline, CDR1 is LGHDT, CDR2 YNNKEL (reference sequence). The chain carries TRBV3-1 (or the pseudogene TRBV3-2) and TRBJ1-1; D unclear. This sequence was found in a woman between 55 and 75 years old with active or convalescent COVID-19. Sequenced input: peripheral blood. CDR3 protein: CASSHPPAGDTEAFF. The CDR3 DNA reads as TGTGCCAGCAGCCATCCCCCGGCGGGTGACACTGAAGCTTTCTTT.